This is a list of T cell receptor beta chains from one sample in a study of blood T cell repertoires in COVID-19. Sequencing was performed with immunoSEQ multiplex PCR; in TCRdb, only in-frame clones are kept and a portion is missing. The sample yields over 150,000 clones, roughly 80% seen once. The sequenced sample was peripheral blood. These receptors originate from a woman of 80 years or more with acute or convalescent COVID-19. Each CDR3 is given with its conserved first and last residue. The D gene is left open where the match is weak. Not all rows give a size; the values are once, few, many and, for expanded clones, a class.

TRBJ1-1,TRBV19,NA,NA,CASSTPTTFALNTEAFF,TGTGCCAGTAGTACCCCAACGACATTCGCCTTGAACACTGAAGCTTTCTTT
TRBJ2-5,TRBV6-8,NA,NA,CASSYTSQETQYF,TGTGCCAGCAGCTACACAAGTCAGGAGACCCAGTACTTC
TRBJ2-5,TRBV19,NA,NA,CASSIRETQYF,TGTGCCAGTAGTATACGGGAGACCCAGTACTTC
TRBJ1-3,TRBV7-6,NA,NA,CASSLAVDSGNTIYF,TGTGCCAGCAGCTTAGCGGTAGACTCTGGAAACACCATATATTTT
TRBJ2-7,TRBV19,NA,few,CASSRSLMGPYEQYF,TGTGCCAGTAGTAGGTCACTCATGGGGCCCTACGAGCAGTACTTC
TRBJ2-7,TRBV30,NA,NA,CAWSMSYYEQYF,TGTGCCTGGAGTATGAGCTACTACGAGCAGTACTTC
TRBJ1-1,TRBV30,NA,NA,CASNLRRDTEAFF,TGTGCCTCCAACTTACGTAGAGACACTGAAGCTTTCTTT
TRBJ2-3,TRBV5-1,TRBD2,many,CASRPGGGRTDTQYF,TGCGCCAGCAGGCCGGGCGGGGGGCGGACAGATACGCAGTATTTT
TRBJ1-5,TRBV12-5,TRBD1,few,CASAGTGYNQPQHF,TGTGCTAGCGCCGGGACAGGGTATAATCAGCCCCAGCATTTT
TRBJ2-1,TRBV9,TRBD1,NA,CASSGRLQGHEQFF,TGTGCCAGCAGCGGGCGATTACAGGGGCATGAGCAGTTCTTC
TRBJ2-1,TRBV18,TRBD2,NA,CASSPPGLGRNEQFF,TGTGCCAGCTCACCTCCGGGACTAGGTAGGAATGAGCAGTTCTTC
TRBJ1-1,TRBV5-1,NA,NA,CASSLRGNTEAFF,TGCGCCAGCAGCTTACGCGGGAACACTGAAGCTTTCTTT
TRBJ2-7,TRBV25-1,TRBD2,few,CASGASGIYEQYF,TGTGCCAGCGGGGCTAGCGGGATTTACGAGCAGTACTTC
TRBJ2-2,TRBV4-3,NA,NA,CASSQERMGPWNTGELFF,TGCGCCAGCAGCCAAGAGAGGATGGGGCCATGGAACACCGGGGAGCTGTTTTTT
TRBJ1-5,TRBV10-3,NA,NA,CAISDGGASNQPQHF,TGTGCCATCAGTGACGGAGGGGCCAGCAATCAGCCCCAGCATTTT
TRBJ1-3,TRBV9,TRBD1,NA,CASSAWTGNSGNTIYF,TGTGCCAGCAGCGCCTGGACAGGGAACTCTGGAAACACCATATATTTT
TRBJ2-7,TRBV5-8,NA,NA,CASTPEGGEQYF,TGTGCCAGCACCCCGGAAGGGGGCGAGCAGTACTTC
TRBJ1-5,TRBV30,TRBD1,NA,CAWSSGGASQQPQHF,TGTGCCTGGAGTTCAGGGGGCGCGAGTCAGCAGCCCCAGCATTTT
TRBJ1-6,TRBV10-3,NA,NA,CAIKRGDNSPLHF,TGTGCCATCAAAAGGGGCGATAATTCACCCCTCCACTTT
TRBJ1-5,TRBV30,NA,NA,CAWSVGPHVGAGPQHF,TGTGCCTGGAGTGTAGGTCCCCATGTAGGGGCCGGGCCCCAGCATTTT
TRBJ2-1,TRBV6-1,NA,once,CASSEWQEQFF,TGTGCCAGCAGTGAGTGGCAAGAGCAGTTCTTC
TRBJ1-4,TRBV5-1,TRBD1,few,CASSFGQGPPEKLFF,TGCGCCAGCAGCTTTGGACAGGGCCCACCCGAAAAACTGTTTTTT
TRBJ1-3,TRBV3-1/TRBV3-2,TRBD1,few,CASSHRGPGNTIYF,TGTGCCAGCAGCCACAGGGGGCCTGGAAACACCATATATTTT
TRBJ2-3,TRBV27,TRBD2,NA,CASSLQMGRWGGVDTQYF,TGTGCCAGCAGTTTACAAATGGGGCGCTGGGGGGGAGTAGATACGCAGTATTTT
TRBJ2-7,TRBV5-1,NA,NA,CASSDGQQQYF,TGCGCCAGCAGCGATGGACAGCAGCAGTACTTC
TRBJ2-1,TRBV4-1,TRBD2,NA,CASSQDPSREGLAGAGQFF,TGCGCCAGCAGCCAAGACCCCAGCCGTGAGGGACTAGCGGGGGCGGGGCAGTTCTTC
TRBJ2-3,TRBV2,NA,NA,CASSENLARGTDTQYF,TGTGCCAGCAGTGAGAATCTAGCACGCGGCACAGATACGCAGTATTTT
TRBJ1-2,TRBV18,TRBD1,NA,CASSPQDRVSVGGYTF,TGTGCCAGCTCACCTCAGGACAGGGTGAGCGTGGGTGGCTACACCTTC
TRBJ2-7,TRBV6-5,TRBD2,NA,CASSSGLAVSYEQYF,TGTGCCAGCAGTTCGGGACTAGCGGTATCCTACGAGCAGTACTTC
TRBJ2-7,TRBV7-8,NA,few,CASSLPPGRGNYEQYF,TGTGCCAGCAGCTTACCCCCGGGCAGGGGAAATTACGAGCAGTACTTC
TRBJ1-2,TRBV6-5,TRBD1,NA,CASSHPRTGDHGYTF,TGTGCCAGCAGTCACCCCAGGACAGGGGATCATGGCTACACCTTC
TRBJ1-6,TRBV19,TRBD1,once,CASSILDRGGNSPLHF,TGTGCCAGTAGTATCCTGGACAGGGGAGGGAATTCACCCCTCCACTTT
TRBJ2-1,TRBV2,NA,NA,CASSGEVPNEQFF,TGTGCCAGCAGTGGAGAGGTGCCCAATGAGCAGTTCTTC
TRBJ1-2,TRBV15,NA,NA,CATSGGQIFSNYGYTF,TGTGCCACCAGCGGGGGACAAATTTTTTCTAACTATGGCTACACCTTC
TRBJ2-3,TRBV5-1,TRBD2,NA,CASQLAGGASTDTQYF,TGCGCCAGTCAACTAGCGGGGGGCGCTAGCACAGATACGCAGTATTTT
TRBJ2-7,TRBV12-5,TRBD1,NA,CASGLVVGQGQEQYF,TGTGCTAGTGGTTTGGTTGTCGGACAGGGTCAAGAGCAGTACTTC
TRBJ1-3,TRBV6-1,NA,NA,CASSEDSSGNTIYF,TGTGCCAGCAGTGAGGACAGTTCTGGAAACACCATATATTTT
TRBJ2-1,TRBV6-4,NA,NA,CASSPNRFNEQFF,TGTGCCAGCAGTCCAAACAGGTTTAATGAGCAGTTCTTC
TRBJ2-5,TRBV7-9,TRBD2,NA,CASSLPTGGSETQYF,TGTGCCAGCAGCCTACCAACGGGGGGGTCAGAGACCCAGTACTTC
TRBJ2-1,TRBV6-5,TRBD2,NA,CASSSRLAGDNEQFF,TGTGCCAGCAGTTCGCGACTAGCGGGCGACAATGAGCAGTTCTTC
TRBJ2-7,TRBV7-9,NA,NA,CASSLDRSSYEQYF,TGTGCCAGCAGCTTGGATAGGAGCTCCTACGAGCAGTACTTC
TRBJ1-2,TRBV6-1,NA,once,CASSEGVQVWDYEGYTF,TGTGCCAGCAGTGAAGGGGTACAGGTTTGGGACTATGAAGGCTACACCTTC
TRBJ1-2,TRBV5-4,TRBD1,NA,CASSAGQDRSFRGYTF,TGTGCCAGCAGCGCTGGACAGGACCGATCTTTTCGAGGCTACACCTTC
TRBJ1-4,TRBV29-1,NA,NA,CSVGQNEKLFF,TGCAGCGTTGGGCAGAATGAAAAACTGTTTTTT
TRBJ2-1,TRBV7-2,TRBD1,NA,CASSLDRGPYNEQFF,TGTGCCAGCAGCTTAGACAGGGGGCCCTACAATGAGCAGTTCTTC
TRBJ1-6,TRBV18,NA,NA,CASSPSGTNSPLHF,TGTGCCAGCTCACCTTCTGGCACAAATTCACCCCTCCACTTT
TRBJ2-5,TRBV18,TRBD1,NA,CASSPTGGSETQYF,TGTGCCAGCTCACCAACAGGGGGCTCGGAGACCCAGTACTTC
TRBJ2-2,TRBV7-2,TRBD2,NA,CASSLLVASGTGELFF,TGTGCCAGCAGCTTGCTAGTAGCTAGCGGCACCGGGGAGCTGTTTTTT
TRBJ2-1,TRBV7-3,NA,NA,CASSPQGGLVNEQFF,TGTGCCAGCAGCCCCCAGGGGGGTTTAGTTAATGAGCAGTTCTTC
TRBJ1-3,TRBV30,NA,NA,CAWSLNRLLTLSGNTIYF,TGTGCCTGGAGTCTAAACAGGCTCCTCACTCTCTCTGGAAACACCATATATTTT
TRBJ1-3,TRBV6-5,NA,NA,CASRILSGNTIYF,TGTGCCAGCAGAATACTCTCTGGAAACACCATATATTTT
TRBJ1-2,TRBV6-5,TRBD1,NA,CAGYLGQTYGYTF,TGTGCCGGTTATTTGGGACAGACCTATGGCTACACCTTC